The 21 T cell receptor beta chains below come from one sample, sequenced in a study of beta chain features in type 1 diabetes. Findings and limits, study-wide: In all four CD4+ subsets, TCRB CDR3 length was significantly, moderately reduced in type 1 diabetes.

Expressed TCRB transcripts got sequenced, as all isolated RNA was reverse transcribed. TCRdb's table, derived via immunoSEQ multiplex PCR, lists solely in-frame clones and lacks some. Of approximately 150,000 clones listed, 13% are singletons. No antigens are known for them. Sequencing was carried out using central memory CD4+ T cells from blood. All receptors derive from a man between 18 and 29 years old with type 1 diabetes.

CDR3 sequence reads: CASSFARLEAQYF. The CDR3 DNA sequence: TGTGCCAGCAGCTTCGCCAGGCTGGAGGCCCAGTACTTC. The chain carries TRBV13 and TRBJ2-5, with D possibly matching TRBD2 (5 bases). V gave up 3 bases and J gave up 9 bases, with 14 bases separating them. This CDR3 comprises 13 residues. CDR1 is PRHDT and CDR2 is FYEKMQ in the germline V gene (reference sequence).

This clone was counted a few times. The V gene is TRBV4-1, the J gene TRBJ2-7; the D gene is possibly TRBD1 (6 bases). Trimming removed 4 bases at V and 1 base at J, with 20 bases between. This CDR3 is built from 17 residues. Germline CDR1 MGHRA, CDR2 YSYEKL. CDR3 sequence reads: CASSRNLQGFQSYEQYF. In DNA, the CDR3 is TGCGCCAGCAGCCGAAACCTACAGGGATTCCAATCCTACGAGCAGTACTTC.

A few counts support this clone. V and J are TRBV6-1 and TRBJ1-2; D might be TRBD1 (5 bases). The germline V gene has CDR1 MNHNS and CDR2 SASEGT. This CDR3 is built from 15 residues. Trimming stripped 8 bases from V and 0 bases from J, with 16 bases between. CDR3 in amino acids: CASQAGQGANYGYTF. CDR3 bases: TGTGCCAGCCAGGCCGGTCAGGGAGCTAACTATGGCTACACCTTC.

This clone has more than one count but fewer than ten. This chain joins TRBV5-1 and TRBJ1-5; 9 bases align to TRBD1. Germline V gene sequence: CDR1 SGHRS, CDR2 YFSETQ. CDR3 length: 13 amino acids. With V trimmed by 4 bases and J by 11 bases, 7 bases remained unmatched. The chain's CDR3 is CASSPGTGKAQHF. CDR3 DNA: TGCGCCAGCAGCCCTGGGACAGGGAAGGCCCAGCATTTT.

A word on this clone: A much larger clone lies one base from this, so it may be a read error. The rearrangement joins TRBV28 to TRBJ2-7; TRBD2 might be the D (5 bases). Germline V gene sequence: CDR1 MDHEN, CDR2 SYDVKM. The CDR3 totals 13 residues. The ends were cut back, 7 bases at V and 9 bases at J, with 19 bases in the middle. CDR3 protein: CASTSEQRWGQYF. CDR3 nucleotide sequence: TGTGCCAGCACCTCCGAACAGCGGTGGGGGCAGTACTTC.

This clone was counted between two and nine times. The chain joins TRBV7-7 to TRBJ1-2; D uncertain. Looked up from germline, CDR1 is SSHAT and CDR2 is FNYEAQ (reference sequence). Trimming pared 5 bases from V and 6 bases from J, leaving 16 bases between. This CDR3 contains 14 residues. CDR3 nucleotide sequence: TGTGCCAGCAGCCCCCTGTCCGAGGCGAATGGCTACACCTTC. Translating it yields CASSPLSEANGYTF.

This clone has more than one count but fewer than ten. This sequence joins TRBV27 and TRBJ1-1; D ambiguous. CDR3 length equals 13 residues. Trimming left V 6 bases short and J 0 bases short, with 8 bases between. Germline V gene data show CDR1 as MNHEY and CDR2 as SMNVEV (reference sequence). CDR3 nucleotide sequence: TGTGCCAGCAGATTCTCGTTGAACACTGAAGCTTTCTTT. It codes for CASRFSLNTEAFF.

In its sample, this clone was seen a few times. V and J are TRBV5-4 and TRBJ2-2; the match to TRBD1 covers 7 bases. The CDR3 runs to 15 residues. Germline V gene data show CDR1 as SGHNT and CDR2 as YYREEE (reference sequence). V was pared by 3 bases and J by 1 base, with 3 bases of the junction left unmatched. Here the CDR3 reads CASSSGQKNTGELFF. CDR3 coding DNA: TGTGCCAGCAGCTCGGGACAGAAGAACACCGGGGAGCTGTTTTTT.

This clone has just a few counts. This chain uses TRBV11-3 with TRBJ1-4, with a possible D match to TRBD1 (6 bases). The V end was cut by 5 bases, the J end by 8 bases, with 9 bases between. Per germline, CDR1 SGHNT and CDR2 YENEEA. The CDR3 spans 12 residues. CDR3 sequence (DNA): TGTGCCAGCAGCAGGACAGACGAAAAACTGTTTTTT. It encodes CASSRTDEKLFF.

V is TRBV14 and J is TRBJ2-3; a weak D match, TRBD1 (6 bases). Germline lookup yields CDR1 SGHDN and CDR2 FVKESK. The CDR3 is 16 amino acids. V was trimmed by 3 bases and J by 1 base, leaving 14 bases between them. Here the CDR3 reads CASSHVSGVGTDTQYF. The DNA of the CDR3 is TGTGCCAGCAGCCATGTCTCAGGGGTCGGCACAGATACGCAGTATTTT.

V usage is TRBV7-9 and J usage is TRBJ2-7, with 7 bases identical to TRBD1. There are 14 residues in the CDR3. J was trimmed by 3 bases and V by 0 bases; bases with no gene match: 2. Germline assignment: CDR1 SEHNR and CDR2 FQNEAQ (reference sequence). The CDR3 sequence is CASSLAGTVYEQYF. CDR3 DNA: TGTGCCAGCAGCTTAGCTGGGACAGTCTACGAGCAGTACTTC.

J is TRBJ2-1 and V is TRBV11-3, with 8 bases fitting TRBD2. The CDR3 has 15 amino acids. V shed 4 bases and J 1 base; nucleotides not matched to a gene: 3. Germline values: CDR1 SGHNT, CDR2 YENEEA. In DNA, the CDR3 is TGTGCCAGCAGCTCAGGGACTAGTTCCTACAATGAGCAGTTCTTC. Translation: CASSSGTSSYNEQFF.

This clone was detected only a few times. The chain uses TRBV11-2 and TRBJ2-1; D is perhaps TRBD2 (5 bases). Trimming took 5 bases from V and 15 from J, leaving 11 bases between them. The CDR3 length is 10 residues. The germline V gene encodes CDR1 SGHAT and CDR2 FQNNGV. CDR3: CASSHGLTFF. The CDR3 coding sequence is TGTGCCAGCAGCCACGGACTGACGTTCTTC.

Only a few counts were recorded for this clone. The CDR3 DNA sequence: TGTGCCAGCAGCGTAGCGGGGGGACTTCAAGAGACCCAGTACTTC. Amino acid sequence: CASSVAGGLQETQYF. The chain joins TRBV9 to TRBJ2-5; 7 bases fit TRBD2. Trimming cost V 0 bases and J 2 bases; bases outside gene matches: 4. Germline values: CDR1 SGDLS, CDR2 YYNGEE. The CDR3 consists of 15 residues.

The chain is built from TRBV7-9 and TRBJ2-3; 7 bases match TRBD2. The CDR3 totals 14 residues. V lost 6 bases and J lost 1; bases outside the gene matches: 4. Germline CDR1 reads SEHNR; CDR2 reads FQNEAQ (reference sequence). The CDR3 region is CASRQTSGTDTQYF. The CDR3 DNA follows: TGTGCCAGCAGACAAACTAGCGGCACAGATACGCAGTATTTT. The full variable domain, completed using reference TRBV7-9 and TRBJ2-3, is DTGVSQNPRHKITKRGQNVTFRCDPISEHNRLYWYRQTLGQGPEFLTYFQNEAQLEKSRLLSDRFSAERPKGSFSTLEIQRTEQGDSAMYLCASRQTSGTDTQYFGPGTRLTVL.

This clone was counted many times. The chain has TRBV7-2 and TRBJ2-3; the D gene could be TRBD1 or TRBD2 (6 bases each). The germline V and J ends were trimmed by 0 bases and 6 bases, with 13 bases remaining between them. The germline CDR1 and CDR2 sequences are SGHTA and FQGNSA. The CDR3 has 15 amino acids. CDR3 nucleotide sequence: TGTGCCAGCAGCTTAGCTCCGGGGGCCTCGGATACGCAGTATTTT. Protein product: CASSLAPGASDTQYF. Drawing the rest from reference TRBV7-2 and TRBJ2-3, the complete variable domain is GAGVSQSPSNKVTEKGKDVELRCDPISGHTALYWYRQSLGQGLEFLIYFQGNSAPDKSGLPSDRFSAERTGGSVSTLTIQRTQQEDSAVYLCASSLAPGASDTQYFGPGTRLTVL.

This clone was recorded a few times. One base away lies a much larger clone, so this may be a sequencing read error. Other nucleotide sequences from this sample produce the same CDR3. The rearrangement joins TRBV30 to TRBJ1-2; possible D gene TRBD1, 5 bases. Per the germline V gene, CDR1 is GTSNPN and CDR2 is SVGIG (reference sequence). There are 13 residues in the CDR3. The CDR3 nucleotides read TGCGCCTGGGGGACTTTCCGACAGAATGGCTACACCTTC. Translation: CAWGTFRQNGYTF. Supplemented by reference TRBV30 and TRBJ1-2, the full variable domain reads SQTIHQWPATLVQPVGSPLSLECTVEGTSNPNLYWYRQAAGRGLQLLFYSVGIGQISSEVPQNLSASRPQDRQFILSSKKLLLSDSGFYLCAWGTFRQNGYTFGSGTRLTVV.

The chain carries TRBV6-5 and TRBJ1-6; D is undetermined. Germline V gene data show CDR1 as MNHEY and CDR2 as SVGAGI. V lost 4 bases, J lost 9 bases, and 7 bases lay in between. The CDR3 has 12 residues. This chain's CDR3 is CASSLLGSPLHF. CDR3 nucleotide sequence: TGTGCCAGCAGTTTGCTAGGTTCACCCCTCCACTTT.

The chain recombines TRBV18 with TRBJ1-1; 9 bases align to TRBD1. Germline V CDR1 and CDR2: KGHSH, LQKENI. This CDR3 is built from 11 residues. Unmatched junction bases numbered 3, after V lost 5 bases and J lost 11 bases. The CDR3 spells CASSGTGMAFF. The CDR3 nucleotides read TGTGCCAGCTCAGGGACAGGGATGGCTTTCTTT.

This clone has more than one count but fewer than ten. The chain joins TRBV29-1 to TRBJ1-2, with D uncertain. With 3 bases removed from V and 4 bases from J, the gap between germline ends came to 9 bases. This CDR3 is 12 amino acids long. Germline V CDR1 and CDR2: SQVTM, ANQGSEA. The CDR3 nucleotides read TGCAGCGTTGATCAGACCCTCTATGGCTACACCTTC. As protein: CSVDQTLYGYTF.

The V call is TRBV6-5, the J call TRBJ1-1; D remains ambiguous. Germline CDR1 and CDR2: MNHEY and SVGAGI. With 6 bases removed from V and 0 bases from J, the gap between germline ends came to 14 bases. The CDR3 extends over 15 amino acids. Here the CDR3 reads CASRHLDRVNTEAFF. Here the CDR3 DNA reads TGTGCCAGCAGACACCTGGACCGAGTGAACACTGAAGCTTTCTTT.